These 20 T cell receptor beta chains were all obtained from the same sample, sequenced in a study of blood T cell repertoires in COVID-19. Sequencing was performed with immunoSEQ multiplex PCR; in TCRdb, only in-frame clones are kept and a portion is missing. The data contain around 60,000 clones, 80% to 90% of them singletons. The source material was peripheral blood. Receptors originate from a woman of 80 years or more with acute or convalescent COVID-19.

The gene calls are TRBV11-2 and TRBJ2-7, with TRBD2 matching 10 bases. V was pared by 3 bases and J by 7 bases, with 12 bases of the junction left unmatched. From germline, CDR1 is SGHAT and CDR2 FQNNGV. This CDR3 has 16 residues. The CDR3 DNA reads TGTGCCAGCAGCTTGGTGCCCCTAGCGGGAGTAGGGGAGCAGTACTTC. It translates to CASSLVPLAGVGEQYF.

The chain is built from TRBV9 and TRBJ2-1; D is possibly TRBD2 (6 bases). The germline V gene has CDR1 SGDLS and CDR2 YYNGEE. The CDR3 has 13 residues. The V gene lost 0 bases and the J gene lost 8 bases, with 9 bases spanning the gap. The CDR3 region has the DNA TGTGCCAGCAGCGTAGCTTGGGGGGATGAGCAGTTCTTC. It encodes CASSVAWGDEQFF.

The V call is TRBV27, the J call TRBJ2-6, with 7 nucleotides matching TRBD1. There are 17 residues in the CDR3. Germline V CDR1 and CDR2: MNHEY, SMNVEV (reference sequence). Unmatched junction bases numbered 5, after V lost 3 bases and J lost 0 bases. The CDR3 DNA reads TGTGCCAGCAGTTTCACAGGGGCGTTCTCTGGGGCCAACGTCCTGACTTTC. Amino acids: CASSFTGAFSGANVLTF.

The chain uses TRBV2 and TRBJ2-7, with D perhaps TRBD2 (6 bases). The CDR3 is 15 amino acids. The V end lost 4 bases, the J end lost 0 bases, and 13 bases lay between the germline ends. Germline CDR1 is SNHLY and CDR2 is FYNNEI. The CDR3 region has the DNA TGTGCCAGCAGTGTCGGAGGGGCCATCTCCTACGAGCAGTACTTC. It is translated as CASSVGGAISYEQYF.

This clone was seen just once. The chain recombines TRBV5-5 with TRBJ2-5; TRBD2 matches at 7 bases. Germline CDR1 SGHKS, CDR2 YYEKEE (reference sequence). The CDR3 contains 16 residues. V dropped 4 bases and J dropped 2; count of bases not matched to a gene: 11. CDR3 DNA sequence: TGTGCCAGCAGCCCGCCCCTGGGGGGGGTTCAAGAGACCCAGTACTTC. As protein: CASSPPLGGVQETQYF.

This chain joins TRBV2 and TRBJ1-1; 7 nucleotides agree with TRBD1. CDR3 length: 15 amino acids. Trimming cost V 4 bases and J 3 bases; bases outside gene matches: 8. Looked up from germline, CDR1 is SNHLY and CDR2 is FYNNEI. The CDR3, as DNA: TGTGCCAGCAGTGTAAGGGCCACAGGGGACACTGAAGCTTTCTTT. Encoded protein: CASSVRATGDTEAFF.

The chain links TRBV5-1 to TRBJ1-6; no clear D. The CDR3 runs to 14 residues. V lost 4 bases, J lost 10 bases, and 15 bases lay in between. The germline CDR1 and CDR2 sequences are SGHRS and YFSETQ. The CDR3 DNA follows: TGCGCCAGCAGCCCCACTTTGGAGGGATCACCCCTCCACTTT. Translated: CASSPTLEGSPLHF.

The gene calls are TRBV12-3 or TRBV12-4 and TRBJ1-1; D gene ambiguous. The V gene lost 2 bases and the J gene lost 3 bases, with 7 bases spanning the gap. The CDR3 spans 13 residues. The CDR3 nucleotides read TGTGCCAGCAGTTTAAATCAGTACACTGAAGCTTTCTTT. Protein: CASSLNQYTEAFF.

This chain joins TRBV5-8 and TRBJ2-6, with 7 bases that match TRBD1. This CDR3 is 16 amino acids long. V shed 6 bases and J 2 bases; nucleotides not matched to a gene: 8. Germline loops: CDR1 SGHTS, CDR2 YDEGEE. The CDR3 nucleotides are TGTGCCAGCACCCAAACAGGGGCTGCTGGGGCCAACGTCCTGACTTTC. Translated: CASTQTGAAGANVLTF.

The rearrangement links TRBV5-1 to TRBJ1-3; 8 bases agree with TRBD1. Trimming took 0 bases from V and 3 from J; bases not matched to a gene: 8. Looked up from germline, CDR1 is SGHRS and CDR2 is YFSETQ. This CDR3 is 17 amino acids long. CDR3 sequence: CASSLVTGDLGGNTIYF. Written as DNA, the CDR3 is TGCGCCAGCAGCTTGGTGACAGGGGATTTGGGTGGAAACACCATATATTTT.

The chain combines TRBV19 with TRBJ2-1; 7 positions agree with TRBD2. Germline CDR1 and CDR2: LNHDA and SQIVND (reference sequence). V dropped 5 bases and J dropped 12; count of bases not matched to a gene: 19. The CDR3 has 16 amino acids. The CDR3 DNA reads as TGTGCCAGTAGTCCGTTAGCGGGTGGGTCTACAATGAGGCAGTTCTTC. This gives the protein CASSPLAGGSTMRQFF.

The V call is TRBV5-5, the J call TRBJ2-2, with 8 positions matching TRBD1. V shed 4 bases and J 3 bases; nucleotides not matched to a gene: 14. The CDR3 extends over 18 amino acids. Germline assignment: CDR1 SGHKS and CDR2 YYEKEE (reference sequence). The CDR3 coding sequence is TGTGCCAGCAGCGCGCGACAGGGGATGGGTTTGGACACCGGGGAGCTGTTTTTT. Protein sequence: CASSARQGMGLDTGELFF.

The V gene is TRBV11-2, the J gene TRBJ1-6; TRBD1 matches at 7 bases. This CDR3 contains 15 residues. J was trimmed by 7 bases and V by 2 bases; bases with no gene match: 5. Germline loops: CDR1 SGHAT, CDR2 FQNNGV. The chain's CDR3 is CASSLLQGRNSPLHF. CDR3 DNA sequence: TGTGCCAGCAGCTTATTACAGGGGAGGAATTCACCCCTCCACTTT.

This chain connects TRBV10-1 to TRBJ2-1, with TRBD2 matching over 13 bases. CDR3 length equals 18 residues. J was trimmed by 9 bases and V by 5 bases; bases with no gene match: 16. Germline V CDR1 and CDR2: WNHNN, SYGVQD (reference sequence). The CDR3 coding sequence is TGCGCCAGCAGTTCCTCGACTAGCGGGGGGCCACAACGGCCTGAGCAGTTCTTC. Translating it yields CASSSSTSGGPQRPEQFF.

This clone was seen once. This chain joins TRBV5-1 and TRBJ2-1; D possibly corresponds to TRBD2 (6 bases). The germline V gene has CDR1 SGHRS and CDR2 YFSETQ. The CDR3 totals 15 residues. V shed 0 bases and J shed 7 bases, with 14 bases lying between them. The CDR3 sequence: CASSLGGEPLNEQFF. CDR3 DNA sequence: TGCGCCAGCAGCTTGGGCGGGGAGCCCCTGAATGAGCAGTTCTTC.

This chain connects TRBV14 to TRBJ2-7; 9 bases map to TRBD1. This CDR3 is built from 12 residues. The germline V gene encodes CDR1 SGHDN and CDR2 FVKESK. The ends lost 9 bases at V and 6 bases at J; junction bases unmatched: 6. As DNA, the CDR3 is TGTGCCAGTTCCCGGGACAGGGTCGAGCAGTACTTC. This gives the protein CASSRDRVEQYF.

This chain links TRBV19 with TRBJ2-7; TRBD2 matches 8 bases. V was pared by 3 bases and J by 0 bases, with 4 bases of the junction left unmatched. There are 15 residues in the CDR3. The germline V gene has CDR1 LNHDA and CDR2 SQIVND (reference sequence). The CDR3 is CASSIAGTSSYEQYF. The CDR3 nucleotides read TGTGCCAGTAGTATCGCTGGGACTAGCTCCTACGAGCAGTACTTC.

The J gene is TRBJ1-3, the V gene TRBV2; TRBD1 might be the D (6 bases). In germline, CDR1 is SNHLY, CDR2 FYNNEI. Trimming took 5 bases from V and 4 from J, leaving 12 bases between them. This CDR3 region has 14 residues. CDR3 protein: CASSFDRPGNTIYF. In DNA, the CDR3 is TGTGCCAGCAGTTTTGACAGGCCCGGAAACACCATATATTTT.

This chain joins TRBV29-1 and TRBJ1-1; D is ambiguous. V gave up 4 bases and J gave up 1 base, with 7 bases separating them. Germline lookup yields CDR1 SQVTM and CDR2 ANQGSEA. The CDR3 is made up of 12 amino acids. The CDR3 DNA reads TGCAGCGTTGGTCGGGAGAACACTGAAGCTTTCTTT. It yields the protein CSVGRENTEAFF.

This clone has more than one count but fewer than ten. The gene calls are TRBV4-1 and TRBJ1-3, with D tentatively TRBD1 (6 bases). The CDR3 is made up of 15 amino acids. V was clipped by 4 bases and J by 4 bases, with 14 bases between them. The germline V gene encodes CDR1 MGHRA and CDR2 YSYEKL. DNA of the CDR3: TGCGCCAGCAGCCGCGAGGGGGTAACGGGAAACACCATATATTTT. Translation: CASSREGVTGNTIYF.